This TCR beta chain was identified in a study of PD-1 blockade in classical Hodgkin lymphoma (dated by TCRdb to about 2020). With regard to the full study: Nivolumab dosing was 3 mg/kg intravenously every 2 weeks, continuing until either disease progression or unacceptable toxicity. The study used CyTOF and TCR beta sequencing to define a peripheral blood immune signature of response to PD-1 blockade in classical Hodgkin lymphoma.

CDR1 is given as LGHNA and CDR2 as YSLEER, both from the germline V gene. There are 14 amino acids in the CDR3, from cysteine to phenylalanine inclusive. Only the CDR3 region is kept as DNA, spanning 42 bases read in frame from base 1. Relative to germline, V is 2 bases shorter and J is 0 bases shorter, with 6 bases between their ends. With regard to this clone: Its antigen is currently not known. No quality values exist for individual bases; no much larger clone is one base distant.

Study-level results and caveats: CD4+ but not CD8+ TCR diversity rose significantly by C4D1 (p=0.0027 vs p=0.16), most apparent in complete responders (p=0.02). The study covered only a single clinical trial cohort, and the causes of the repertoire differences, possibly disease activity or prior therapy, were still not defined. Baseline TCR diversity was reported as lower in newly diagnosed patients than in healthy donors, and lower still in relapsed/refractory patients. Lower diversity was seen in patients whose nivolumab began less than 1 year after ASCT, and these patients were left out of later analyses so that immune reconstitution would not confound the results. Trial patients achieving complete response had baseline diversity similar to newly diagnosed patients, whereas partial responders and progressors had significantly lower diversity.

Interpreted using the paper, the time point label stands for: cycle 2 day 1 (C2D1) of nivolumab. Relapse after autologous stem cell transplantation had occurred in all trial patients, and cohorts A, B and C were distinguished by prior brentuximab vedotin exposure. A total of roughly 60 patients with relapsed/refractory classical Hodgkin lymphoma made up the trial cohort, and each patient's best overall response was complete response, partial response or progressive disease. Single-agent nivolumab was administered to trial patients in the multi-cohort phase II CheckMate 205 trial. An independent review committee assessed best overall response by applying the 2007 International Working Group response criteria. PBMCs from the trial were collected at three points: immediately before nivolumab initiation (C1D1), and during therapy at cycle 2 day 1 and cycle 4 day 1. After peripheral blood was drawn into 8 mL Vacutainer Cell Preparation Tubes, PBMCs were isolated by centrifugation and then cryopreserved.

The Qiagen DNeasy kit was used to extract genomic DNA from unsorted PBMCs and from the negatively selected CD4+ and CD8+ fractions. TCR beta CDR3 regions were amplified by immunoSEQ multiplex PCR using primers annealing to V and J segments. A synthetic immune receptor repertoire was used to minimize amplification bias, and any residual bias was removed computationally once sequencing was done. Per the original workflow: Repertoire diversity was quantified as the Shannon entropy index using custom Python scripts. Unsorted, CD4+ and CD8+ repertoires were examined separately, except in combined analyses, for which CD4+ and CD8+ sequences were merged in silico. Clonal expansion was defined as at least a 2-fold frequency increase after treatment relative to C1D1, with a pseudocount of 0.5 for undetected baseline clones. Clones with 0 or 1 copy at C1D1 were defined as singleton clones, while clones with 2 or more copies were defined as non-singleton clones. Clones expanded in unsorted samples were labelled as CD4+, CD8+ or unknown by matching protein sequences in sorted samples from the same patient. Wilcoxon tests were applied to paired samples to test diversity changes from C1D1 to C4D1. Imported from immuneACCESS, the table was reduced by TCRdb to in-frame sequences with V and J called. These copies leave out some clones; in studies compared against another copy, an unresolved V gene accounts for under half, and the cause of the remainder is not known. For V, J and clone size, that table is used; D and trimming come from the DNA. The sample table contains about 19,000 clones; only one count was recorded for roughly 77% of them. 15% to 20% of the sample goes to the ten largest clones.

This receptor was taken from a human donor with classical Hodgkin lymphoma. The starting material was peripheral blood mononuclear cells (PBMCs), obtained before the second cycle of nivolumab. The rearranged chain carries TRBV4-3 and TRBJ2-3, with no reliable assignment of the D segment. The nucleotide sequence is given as TGCGCCAGCAGCCAATACGGGAGCACAGATACGCAGTATTTT. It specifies CASSQYGSTDTQYF.